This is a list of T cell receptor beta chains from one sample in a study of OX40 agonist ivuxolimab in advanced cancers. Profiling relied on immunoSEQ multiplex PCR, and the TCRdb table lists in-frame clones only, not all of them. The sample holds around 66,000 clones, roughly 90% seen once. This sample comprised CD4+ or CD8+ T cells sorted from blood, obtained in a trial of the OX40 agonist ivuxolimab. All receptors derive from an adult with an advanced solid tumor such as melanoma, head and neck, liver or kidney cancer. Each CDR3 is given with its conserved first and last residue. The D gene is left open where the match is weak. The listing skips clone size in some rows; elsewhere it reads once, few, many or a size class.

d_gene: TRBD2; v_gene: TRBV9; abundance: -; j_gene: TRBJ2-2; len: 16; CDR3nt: TGTGCCAGCAGCGTTGGTAGCGGGAGGGCCACCGGGGAGCTGTTTTTT; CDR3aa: CASSVGSGRATGELFF
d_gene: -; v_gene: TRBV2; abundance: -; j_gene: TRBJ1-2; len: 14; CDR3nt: TGTGCCAGCAGTGGACAGAGCTTTAACTATGGCTACACCTTC; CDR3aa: CASSGQSFNYGYTF
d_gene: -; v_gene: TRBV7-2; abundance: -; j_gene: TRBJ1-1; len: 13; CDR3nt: TGTGCCAGCAGCTTAGGAAGGAACACTGAAGCTTTCTTT; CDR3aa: CASSLGRNTEAFF
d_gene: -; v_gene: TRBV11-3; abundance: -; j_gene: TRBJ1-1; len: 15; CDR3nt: TGTGCCAGCAGCCATGGGGGGGCAGACGGGACTGAAGCTTTCTTT; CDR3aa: CASSHGGADGTEAFF
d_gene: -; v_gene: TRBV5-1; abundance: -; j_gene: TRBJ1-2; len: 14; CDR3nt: TGCGCCAGCAGCTTGCCTCAAACAGGGTTTGGCTACACCTTC; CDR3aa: CASSLPQTGFGYTF
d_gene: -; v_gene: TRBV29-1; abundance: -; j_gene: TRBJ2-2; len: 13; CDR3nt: TGCAGCGCTACGGGACCTGCTGCCGGGGAGCTGTTTTTT; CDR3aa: CSATGPAAGELFF
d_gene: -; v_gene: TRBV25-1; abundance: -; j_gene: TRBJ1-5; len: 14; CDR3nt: TGTGCCAGCAAGCCGTCAGGGAACAATCAGCCCCAGCATTTT; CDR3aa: CASKPSGNNQPQHF
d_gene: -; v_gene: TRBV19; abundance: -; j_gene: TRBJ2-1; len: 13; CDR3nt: TGTGCCAGTCGTGAGCGTTCCTACAATGAGCAGTTCTTC; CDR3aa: CASRERSYNEQFF
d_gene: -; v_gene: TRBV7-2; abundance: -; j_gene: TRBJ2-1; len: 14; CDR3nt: TGTGCCAGCAGCTTACGTGGGATTGCTATGGAGCAGTTCTTC; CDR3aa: CASSLRGIAMEQFF
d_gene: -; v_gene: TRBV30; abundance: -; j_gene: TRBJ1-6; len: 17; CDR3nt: TGTGCCTGGAGTGCACTAAAGGGGAGCTCCTATAATTCACCCCTCCACTTT; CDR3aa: CAWSALKGSSYNSPLHF
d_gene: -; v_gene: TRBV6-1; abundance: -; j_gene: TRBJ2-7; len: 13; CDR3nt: TGTGCCAGCACGGGGCTAAGCTCCTACGAGCAGTACTTC; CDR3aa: CASTGLSSYEQYF
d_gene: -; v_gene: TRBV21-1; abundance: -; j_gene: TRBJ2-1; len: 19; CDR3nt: TGTGCCAGCAGCAAAGCGCTAACAGTTTGGGGGGTACGAAACAATGAGCAGTTCTTC; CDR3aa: CASSKALTVWGVRNNEQFF
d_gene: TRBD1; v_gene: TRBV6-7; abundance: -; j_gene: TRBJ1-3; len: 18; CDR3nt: TGTGCCAGCAGTTACTCTCTAGGTCACAGGGGTTCTGGAAACACCATATATTTT; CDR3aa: CASSYSLGHRGSGNTIYF
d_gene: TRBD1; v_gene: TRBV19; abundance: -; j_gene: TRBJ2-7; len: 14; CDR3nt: TGTGCCAGTAGTATAGGACAGGGAACCTACGAGCAGTACTTC; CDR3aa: CASSIGQGTYEQYF
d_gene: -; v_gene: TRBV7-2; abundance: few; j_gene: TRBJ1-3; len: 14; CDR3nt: TGTGCCAGCAGGGAGAAGCGGGCTGGAAACACCATATATTTT; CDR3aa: CASREKRAGNTIYF
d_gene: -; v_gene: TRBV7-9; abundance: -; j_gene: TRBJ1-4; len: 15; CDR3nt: TGTGCCAGCAGCTTAGATGGGGGCCCGGGGGAAAAACTGTTTTTT; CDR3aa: CASSLDGGPGEKLFF
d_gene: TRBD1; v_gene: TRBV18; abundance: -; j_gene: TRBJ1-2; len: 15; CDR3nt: TGTGCCAGCTCCGGGACAGGGGTGGTTGCCTATGGCTACACCTTC; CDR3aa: CASSGTGVVAYGYTF
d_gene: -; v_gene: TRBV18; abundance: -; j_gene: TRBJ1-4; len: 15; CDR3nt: TGTGCCAGCTCACCACGCGTAGGACCTAATGAAAAACTGTTTTTT; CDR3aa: CASSPRVGPNEKLFF
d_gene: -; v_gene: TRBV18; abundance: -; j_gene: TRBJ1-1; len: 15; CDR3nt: TGTGCCAGCTCACGGCAGGGGAACGAAGGCACTGAAGCTTTCTTT; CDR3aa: CASSRQGNEGTEAFF
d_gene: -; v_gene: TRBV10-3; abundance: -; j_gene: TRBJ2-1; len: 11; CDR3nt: TGTGCCATCAACCAAGAATCCCAGCAGTTCTTC; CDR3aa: CAINQESQQFF
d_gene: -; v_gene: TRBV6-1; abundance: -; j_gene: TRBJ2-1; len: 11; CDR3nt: TGTGCCAGCAGACAGTACAATGAGCAGTTCTTC; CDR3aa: CASRQYNEQFF
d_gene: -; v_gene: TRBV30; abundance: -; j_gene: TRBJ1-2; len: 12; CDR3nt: TGTGCCTGGGACGGACGCCTTGCCGGCTACACCTTC; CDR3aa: CAWDGRLAGYTF
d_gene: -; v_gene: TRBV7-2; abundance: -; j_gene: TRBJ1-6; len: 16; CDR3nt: TGTGCCAGCCATCCGTTGGGTTCACAGGGAGCCTCACCCCTCCACTTT; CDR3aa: CASHPLGSQGASPLHF